This entry is about one T cell receptor (beta chain). Its recognized antigen is unknown. Base qualities are not recorded, but no much larger clone differs from it by a single base. The 35 to 40 donors, aged about 6 to 100 years, were systemically healthy Caucasian individuals from Russia. Each donor gave about 11 milliliters of peripheral blood, drawn into EDTA-treated Vacutainer tubes. Ficoll-Paque density-gradient centrifugation was used to isolate PBMCs, with at least 6.5 million per sample. Trizol reagent was used to extract total RNA from the PBMCs, yielding at least 6 micrograms per sample. For every donor, an aliquot of PBMCs went through flow cytometry to measure the percentages of naive CD45RAhigh/CD27high T cells. Libraries were made using 5' RACE. Sequenced using an Illumina HiSeq 2500. A second PCR of about 6 to 12 cycles was run with a J-beta primer mix and a sample-barcoded 5' primer. Each TCR beta cDNA molecule received a unique molecular identifier from a template-switch 5' adaptor carrying 12 random nucleotides. Each sample yielded at least 3 million CDR3-containing paired-end reads. The Mint cDNA synthesis kit, primed by a TRBC-specific oligonucleotide, was used to synthesize first-strand cDNA from all RNA. After uracil-DNA glycosylase treatment, a first 18-cycle PCR used universal primers M1SS and BC2_uni_R on all cDNA. The paper's processing steps were these. For normalization, 1 million high-quality reads, each with a distinct molecular identifier, were randomly selected from each sample. Reads sharing molecular identifiers were discarded rather than binned into consensus sequences. MiTCR, with a Q25 quality threshold and the strictest error-elimination algorithm, was used for CDR3 identification, clonotype clustering and error correction. A nonparametric unseen species model with Euler transformation was used to estimate lower-bound total TCR beta diversity. The raw public reads went through TCRdb reprocessing: fastp at Q25, MiXCR clone calling, in-frame beta chains kept. Each CDR3 protein gets just one entry, which takes the most common genes and DNA from the rows behind it. The authors' filters were not applied to this entry. A total of approximately 1.5 million distinct CDR3 sequences appear in this sample, about 35% of them only once. The ten largest clones represent roughly 12% of the sample.

This record belongs to a study of blood T cells in healthy people across ages (dated by TCRdb to the mid-2010s). Context from the whole study: In model experiments, template switching captured about one uniquely barcoded TCR beta cDNA molecule for every two T cells. The study measured age-related changes in TCR beta repertoire diversity using deep sequencing normalized with unique cDNA molecular identifiers. To avoid experimental bias, donors of different ages were distributed randomly across sequencing lanes. Four age groups were formed from the donors: young (average 16 years), middle-aged (approximately 42), aged (more than 55) and long-lived (about 80). For two donors (one aged 18 to 29 and one aged 80 or older), the study analyzed two additional independent replicas of 1 million unique cDNA reads from the same blood draw.

Broader findings and caveats from the paper: Because the CMV infection status of the donors was unknown, age-related changes in expanded clonotypes may potentially have been confounded. Compared with the aged group, the long-lived group had more naive CD4+ T cells, fewer expanded clones and increased TCR diversity, a pattern suggesting age selection. Observed TCR beta diversity correlated strongly with the percentage of naive T cells measured by flow cytometry. Conclusive comparison of naive and antigen-experienced compartments was prevented by the profiling of bulk unsorted PBMCs. Estimates of total diversity based on one million sequenced T cells were considered lower bounds and underestimates. As age increased, observed TCR beta diversity per million T cells dropped in a roughly linear way, and a significant reduction was already evident by age around 41.

The CDR1 and CDR2 encoded by the germline V gene (reference sequence) are PRHDT and FYEKMQ. V is shortened by 2 bases, J by 4 bases, and the region joining them spans 14 bases. The CDR3 contains 15 residues, cysteine and phenylalanine counted. Only the CDR3 DNA is retained, 45 bases long and in frame from the first base. This TCR was sampled from a woman younger than 45 in good health. The sequence joins TRBV13 to TRBJ1-2, with an unclear D gene assignment. Sequencing was performed on blood. The CDR3: CASSLKRSGIYGYTF. The sequenced DNA: TGTGCCAGCAGCTTAAAACGATCGGGGATCTATGGCTACACCTTC.